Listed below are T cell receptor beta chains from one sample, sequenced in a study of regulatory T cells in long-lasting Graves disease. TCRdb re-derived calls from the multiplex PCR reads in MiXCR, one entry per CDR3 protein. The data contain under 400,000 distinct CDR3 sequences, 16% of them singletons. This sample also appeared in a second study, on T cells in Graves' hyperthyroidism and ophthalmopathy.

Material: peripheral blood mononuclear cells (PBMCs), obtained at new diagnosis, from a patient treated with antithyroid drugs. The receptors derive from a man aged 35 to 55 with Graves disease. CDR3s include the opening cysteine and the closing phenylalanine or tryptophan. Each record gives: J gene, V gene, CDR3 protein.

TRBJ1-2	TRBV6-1	CASSRGVNYGYTF
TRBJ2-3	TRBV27	CASRDLAGNTDTQYF
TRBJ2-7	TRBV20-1	CSASQGMIYEQYF
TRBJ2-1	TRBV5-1	CASSLDLHNEQFF
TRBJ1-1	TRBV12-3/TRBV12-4	CASKVGRNTEAFF
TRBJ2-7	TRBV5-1	CASSPTGEPYEQYF
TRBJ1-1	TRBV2	CASSEWTEAFF
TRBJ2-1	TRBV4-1	CASRILAGKYNEQFF
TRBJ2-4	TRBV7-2	CASRRSGADRIQYF
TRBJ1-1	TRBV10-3	CATTGQGKTEAFF
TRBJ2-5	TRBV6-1	CASSNRGRETQYF
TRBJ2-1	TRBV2	CASSVSGWSSYNEQFF
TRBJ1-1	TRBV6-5	CASSYSRGLEAFF
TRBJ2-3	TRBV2	CASGLAGNTDTQYF
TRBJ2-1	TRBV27	CASSLQGYEQFF
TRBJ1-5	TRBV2	CASSSEQGQPQHF
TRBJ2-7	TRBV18	CASTPGKSYEQYF